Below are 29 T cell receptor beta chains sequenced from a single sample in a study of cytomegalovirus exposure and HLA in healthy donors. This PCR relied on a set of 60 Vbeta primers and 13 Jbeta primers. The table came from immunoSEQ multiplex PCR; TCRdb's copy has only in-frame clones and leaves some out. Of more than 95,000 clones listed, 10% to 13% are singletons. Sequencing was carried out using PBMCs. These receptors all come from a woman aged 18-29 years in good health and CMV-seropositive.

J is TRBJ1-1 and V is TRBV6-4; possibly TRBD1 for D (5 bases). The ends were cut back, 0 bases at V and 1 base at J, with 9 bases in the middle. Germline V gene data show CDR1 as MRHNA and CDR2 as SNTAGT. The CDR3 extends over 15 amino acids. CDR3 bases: TGTGCCAGCAGTGACTCGACCACAGGGAACACTGAAGCTTTCTTT. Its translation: CASSDSTTGNTEAFF.

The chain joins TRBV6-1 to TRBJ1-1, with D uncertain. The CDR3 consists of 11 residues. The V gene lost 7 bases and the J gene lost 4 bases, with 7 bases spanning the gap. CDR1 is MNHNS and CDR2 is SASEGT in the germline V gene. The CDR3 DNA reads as TGTGCCAGCAAACACAGCACTGAAGCTTTCTTT. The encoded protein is CASKHSTEAFF.

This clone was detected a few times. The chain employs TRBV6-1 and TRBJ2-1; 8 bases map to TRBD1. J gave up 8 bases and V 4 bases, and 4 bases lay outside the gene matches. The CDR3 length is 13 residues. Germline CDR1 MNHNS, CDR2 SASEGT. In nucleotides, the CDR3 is TGTGCCAGCAGTGGGACAGGGAACGATGAGCAGTTCTTC. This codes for CASSGTGNDEQFF.

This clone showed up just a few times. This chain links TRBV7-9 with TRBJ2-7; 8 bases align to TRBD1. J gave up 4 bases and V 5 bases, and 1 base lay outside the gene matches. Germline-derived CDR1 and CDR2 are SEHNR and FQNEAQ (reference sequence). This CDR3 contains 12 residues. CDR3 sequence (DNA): TGTGCCAGCAGCACAGGGGGATACGAGCAGTACTTC. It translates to CASSTGGYEQYF.

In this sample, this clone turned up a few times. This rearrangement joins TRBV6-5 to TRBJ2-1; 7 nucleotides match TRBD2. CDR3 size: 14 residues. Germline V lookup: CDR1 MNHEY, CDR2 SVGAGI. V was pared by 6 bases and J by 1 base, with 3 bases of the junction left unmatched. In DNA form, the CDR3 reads TGTGCCAGCAGCCGGCGGGAGTCCTACAATGAGCAGTTCTTC. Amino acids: CASSRRESYNEQFF.

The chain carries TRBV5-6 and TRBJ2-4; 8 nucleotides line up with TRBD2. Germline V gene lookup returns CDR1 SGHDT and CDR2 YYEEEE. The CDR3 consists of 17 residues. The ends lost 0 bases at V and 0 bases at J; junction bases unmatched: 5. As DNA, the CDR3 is TGTGCCAGCAGCTTGGTGTCTAGCGGGTTAGCCAAAAACATTCAGTACTTC. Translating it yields CASSLVSSGLAKNIQYF.

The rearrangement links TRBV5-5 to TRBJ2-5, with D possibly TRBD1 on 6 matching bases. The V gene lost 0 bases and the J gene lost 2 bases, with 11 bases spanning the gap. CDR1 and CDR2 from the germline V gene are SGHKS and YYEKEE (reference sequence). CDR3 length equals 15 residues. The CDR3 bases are TGTGCCAGCAGCTTGGACAGGGCCGATCAAGAGACCCAGTACTTC. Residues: CASSLDRADQETQYF.

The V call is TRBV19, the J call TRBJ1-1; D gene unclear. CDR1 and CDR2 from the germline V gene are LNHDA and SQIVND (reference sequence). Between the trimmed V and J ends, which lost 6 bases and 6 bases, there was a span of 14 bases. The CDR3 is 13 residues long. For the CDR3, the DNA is TGTGCCAGTAGCCAACTTATCTTGCCTGAAGCTTTCTTT. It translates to CASSQLILPEAFF.

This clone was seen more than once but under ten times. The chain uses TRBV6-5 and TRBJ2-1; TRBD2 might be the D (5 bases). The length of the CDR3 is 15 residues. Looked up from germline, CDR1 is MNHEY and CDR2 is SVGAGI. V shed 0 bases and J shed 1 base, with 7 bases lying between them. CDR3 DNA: TGTGCCAGCAGTTACTCCACTAGGTCCTACAATGAGCAGTTCTTC. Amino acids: CASSYSTRSYNEQFF.

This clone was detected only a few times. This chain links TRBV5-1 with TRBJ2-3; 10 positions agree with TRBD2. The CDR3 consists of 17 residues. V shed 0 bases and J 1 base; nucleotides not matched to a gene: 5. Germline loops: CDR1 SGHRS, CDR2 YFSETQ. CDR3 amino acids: CASSLGSSGRGTDTQYF. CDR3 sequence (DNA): TGCGCCAGCAGCTTGGGATCTAGCGGGAGAGGCACAGATACGCAGTATTTT. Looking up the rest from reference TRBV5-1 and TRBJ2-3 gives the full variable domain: KAGVTQTPRYLIKTRGQQVTLSCSPISGHRSVSWYQQTPGQGLQFLFEYFSETQRNKGNFPGRFSGRQFSNSRSEMNVSTLELGDSALYLCASSLGSSGRGTDTQYFGPGTRLTVL.

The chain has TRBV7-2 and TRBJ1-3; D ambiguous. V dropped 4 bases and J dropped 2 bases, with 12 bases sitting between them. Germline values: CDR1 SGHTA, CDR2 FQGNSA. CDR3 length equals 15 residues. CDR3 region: CASSYLTRAGNTIYF. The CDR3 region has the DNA TGTGCCAGCAGCTATTTGACCCGGGCTGGAAACACCATATATTTT. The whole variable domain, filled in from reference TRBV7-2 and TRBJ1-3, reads GAGVSQSPSNKVTEKGKDVELRCDPISGHTALYWYRQSLGQGLEFLIYFQGNSAPDKSGLPSDRFSAERTGGSVSTLTIQRTQQEDSAVYLCASSYLTRAGNTIYFGEGSWLTVV.

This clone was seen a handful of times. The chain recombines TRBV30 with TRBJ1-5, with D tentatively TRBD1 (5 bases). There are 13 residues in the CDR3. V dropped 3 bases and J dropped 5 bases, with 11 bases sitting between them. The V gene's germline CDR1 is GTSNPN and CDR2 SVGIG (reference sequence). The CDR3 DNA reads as TGTGCCTGGAGCGGGGCGGGGGATCAGCCCCAGCATTTT. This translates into CAWSGAGDQPQHF.

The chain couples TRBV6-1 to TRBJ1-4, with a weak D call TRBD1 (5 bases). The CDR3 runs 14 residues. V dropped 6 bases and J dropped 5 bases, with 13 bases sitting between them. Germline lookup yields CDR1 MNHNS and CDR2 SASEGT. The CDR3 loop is CASSKRTLNEKLFF. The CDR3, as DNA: TGTGCCAGCAGCAAAAGGACACTCAATGAAAAACTGTTTTTT.

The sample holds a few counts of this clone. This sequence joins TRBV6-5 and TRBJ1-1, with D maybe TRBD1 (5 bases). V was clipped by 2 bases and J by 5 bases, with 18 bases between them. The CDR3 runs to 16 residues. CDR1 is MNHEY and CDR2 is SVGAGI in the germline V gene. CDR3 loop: CASSYGGEGGWTEAFF. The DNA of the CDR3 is TGTGCCAGCAGTTACGGGGGAGAGGGAGGATGGACTGAAGCTTTCTTT.

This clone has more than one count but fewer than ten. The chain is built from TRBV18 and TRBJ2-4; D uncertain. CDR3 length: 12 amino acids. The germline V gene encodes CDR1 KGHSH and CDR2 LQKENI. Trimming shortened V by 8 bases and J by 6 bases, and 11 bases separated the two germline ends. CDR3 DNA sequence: TGTGCCAGCGCAGGCGACGGAAACATTCAGTACTTC. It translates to CASAGDGNIQYF.

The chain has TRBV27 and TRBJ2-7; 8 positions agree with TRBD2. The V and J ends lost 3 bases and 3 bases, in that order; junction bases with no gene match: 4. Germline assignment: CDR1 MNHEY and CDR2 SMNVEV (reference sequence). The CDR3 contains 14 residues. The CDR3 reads CASSFGGRIYEQYF. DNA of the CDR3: TGTGCCAGCAGTTTCGGCGGGAGGATCTACGAGCAGTACTTC.

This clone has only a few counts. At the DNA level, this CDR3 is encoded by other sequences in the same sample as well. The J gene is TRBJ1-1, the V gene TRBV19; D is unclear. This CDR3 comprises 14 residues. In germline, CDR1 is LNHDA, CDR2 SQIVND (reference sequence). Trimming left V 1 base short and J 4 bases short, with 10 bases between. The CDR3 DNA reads TGTGCCAGTAGTATAGGAACACGGGGCACTGAAGCTTTCTTT. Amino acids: CASSIGTRGTEAFF.

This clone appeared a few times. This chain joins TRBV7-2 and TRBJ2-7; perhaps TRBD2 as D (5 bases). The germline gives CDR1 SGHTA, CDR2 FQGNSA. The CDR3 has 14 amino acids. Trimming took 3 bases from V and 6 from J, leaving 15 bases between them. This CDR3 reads CASSFTSGSGEQYF. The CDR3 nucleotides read TGTGCCAGCAGCTTTACCTCGGGGAGCGGCGAGCAGTACTTC.

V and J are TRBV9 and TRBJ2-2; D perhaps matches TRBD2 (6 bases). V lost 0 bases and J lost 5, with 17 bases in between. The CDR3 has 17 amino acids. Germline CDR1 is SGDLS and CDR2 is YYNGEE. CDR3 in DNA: TGTGCCAGCAGCGTAGATCGGGGGAGCGGGTTTACCGGGGAGCTGTTTTTT. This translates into CASSVDRGSGFTGELFF.

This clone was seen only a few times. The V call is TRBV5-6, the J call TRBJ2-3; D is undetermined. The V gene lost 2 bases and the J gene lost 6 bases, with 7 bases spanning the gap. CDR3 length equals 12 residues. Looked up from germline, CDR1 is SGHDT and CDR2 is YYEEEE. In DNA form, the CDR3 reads TGTGCCAGCAGCTTTGCCGGGGATACGCAGTATTTT. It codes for CASSFAGDTQYF.

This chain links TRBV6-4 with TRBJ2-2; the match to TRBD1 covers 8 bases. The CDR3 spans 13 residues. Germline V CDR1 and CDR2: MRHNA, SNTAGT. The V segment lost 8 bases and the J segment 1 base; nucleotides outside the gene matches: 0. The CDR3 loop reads CASGQGNTGELFF. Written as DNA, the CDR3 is TGTGCCAGCGGACAGGGGAACACCGGGGAGCTGTTTTTT.

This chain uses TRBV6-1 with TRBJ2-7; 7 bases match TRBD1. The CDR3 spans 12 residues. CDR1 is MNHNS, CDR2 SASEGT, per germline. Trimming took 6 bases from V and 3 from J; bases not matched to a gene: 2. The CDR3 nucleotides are TGTGCCAGCAGGGACAGGCACTACGAGCAGTACTTC. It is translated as CASRDRHYEQYF.

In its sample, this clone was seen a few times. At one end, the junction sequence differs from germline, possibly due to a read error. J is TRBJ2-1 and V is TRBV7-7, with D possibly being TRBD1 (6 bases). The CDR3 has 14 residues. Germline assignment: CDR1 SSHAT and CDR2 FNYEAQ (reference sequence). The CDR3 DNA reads TGTGCTAGCAGCGCGGACAGCGTGTACAATGAGCAGTTCTTC. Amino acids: CASSADSVYNEQFF.

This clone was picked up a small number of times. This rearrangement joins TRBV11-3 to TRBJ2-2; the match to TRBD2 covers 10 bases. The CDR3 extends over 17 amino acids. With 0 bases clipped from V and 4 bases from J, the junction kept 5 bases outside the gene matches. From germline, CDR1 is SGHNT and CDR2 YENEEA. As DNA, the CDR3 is TGTGCCAGCAGCTTAGACGGCAGCGGGAGGGTCACCGGGGAGCTGTTTTTT. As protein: CASSLDGSGRVTGELFF.

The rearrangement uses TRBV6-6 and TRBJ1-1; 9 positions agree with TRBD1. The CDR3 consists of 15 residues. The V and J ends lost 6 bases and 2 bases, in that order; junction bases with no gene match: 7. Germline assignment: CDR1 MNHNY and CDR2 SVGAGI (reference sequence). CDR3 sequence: CASSTDRGTNTEAFF. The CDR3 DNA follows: TGTGCCAGCAGCACCGACAGGGGGACCAACACTGAAGCTTTCTTT.

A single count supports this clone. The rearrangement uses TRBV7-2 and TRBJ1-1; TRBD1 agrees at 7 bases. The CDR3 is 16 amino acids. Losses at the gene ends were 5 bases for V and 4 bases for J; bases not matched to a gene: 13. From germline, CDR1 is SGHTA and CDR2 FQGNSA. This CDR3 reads CASSPSDFQGGTEAFF. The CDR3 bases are TGTGCCAGCAGCCCTTCAGATTTTCAGGGGGGCACTGAAGCTTTCTTT.

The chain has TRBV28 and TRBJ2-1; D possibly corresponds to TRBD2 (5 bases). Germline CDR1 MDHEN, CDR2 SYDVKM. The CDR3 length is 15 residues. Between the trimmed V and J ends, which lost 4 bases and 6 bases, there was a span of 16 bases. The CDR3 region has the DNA TGTGCCAGCAGTTCATTCACTAGGGCCCGCAATGAGCAGTTCTTC. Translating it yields CASSSFTRARNEQFF.

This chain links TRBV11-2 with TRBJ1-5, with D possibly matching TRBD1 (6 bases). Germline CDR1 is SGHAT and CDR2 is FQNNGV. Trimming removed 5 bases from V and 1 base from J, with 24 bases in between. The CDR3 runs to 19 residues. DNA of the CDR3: TGTGCCAGCAGCCCCGCTGGGGGACAACCTTTACGGAGCAATCAGCCCCAGCATTTT. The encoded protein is CASSPAGGQPLRSNQPQHF.

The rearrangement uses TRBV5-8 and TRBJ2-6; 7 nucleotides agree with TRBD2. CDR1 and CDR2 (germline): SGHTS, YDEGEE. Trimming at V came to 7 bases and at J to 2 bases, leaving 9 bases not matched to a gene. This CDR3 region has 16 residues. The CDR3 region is CASRGGMGTGANVLTF. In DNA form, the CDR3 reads TGTGCCAGCCGGGGAGGGATGGGTACTGGGGCCAACGTCCTGACTTTC.